The 27 T cell receptor beta chains in this list originate from one sample, sequenced in a study of cytomegalovirus exposure and HLA in healthy donors. The PCR had 60 Vbeta and 13 Jbeta primers. The table came from immunoSEQ multiplex PCR; TCRdb's copy has only in-frame clones and leaves some out. The table lists fewer than 95,000 clones, 76% of them singletons. Material for sequencing was PBMCs. These receptors all come from a man aged 35 to 55 in good health and CMV-seronegative.

The rearrangement links TRBV5-1 to TRBJ2-7; 8 nucleotides align to TRBD1. The CDR3 sequence is 14 residues long. V dropped 3 bases and J dropped 5; count of bases not matched to a gene: 7. From germline, CDR1 is SGHRS and CDR2 YFSETQ. The DNA for the CDR3 is TGCGCCAGCAGCTCTCCCAGGGGGCTGGACGAGCAGTACTTC. It encodes CASSSPRGLDEQYF. The variable domain in full, with the rest retrieved from reference TRBV5-1 and TRBJ2-7, is KAGVTQTPRYLIKTRGQQVTLSCSPISGHRSVSWYQQTPGQGLQFLFEYFSETQRNKGNFPGRFSGRQFSNSRSEMNVSTLELGDSALYLCASSSPRGLDEQYFGPGTRLTVT.

The chain recombines TRBV7-8 with TRBJ1-2; D not resolved. Trimming took 4 bases from V and 1 from J, leaving 7 bases between them. This CDR3 contains 13 residues. Germline CDR1 SGHVS, CDR2 FQNEAQ. CDR3 in DNA: TGTGCCAGCAGCTCCGCGGTTAACTATGGCTACACCTTC. Its translation: CASSSAVNYGYTF.

The J gene is TRBJ2-3, the V gene TRBV5-6; the match to TRBD2 covers 7 bases. The germline V gene has CDR1 SGHDT and CDR2 YYEEEE. The CDR3 is 16 residues long. V shed 0 bases and J 0 bases; nucleotides not matched to a gene: 4. CDR3 protein: CASSLGSGVSTDTQYF. CDR3 in DNA: TGTGCCAGCAGCTTGGGCAGCGGGGTAAGCACAGATACGCAGTATTTT.

The gene calls are TRBV2 and TRBJ2-7; TRBD1 agrees at 11 bases. The V and J ends lost 7 bases and 5 bases, in that order; junction bases with no gene match: 4. The germline gives CDR1 SNHLY, CDR2 FYNNEI. CDR3 length equals 13 residues. This chain's CDR3 is CASMDRGPDEQYF. The CDR3 bases are TGTGCCAGCATGGACAGGGGGCCGGACGAGCAGTACTTC. Full variable domain (missing parts from reference TRBV2 and TRBJ2-7): EPEVTQTPSHQVTQMGQEVILRCVPISNHLYFYWYRQILGQKVEFLVSFYNNEISEKSEIFDDQFSVERPDGSNFTLKIRSTKLEDSAMYFCASMDRGPDEQYFGPGTRLTVT.

The chain carries TRBV9 and TRBJ2-7, with TRBD2 identical over 9 bases. The CDR3 totals 16 residues. The V gene's germline CDR1 is SGDLS and CDR2 YYNGEE. The junction had 7 bases not matched to a gene; V was cut back by 0 bases and J by 3 bases. CDR3: CASSVAGTSRLYEQYF. The CDR3 nucleotides read TGTGCCAGCAGCGTAGCCGGGACTAGCCGACTCTACGAGCAGTACTTC.

This clone was observed a single time. This rearrangement joins TRBV21-1 to TRBJ2-7; TRBD2 is the table's D call and was not checked against the DNA. TRBV21-1 is a known pseudogene. The CDR3 contains 12 residues. The CDR3 sequence: CASSSRDYEQYF. The CDR3, as DNA: TGTGCCAGCAGCTCTCGAGATTACGAGCAGTACTTC.

This chain links TRBV28 with TRBJ1-2, with D perhaps matching TRBD1 (5 bases). V lost 7 bases and J 4 bases, leaving 13 bases between the germline ends. The length of the CDR3 is 13 residues. The germline CDR1 and CDR2 sequences are MDHEN and SYDVKM. The CDR3, as DNA: TGTGCCAGCACCCAACACAGGATCTATGGCTACACCTTC. This translates into CASTQHRIYGYTF.

The rearrangement links TRBV29-1 to TRBJ1-2; 7 nucleotides line up with TRBD1. Germline V gene sequence: CDR1 SQVTM, CDR2 ANQGSEA. J was trimmed by 1 base and V by 6 bases; bases with no gene match: 2. This CDR3 region has 12 residues. The DNA for the CDR3 is TGCAGCGTGGGGACAGTTAACTATGGCTACACCTTC. Encoded protein: CSVGTVNYGYTF.

The chain carries TRBV23-1 and TRBJ1-4; 11 bases map to TRBD1. TRBV23-1 falls under the ORF class, with uncertain function. There are 16 residues in the CDR3. The J segment lost 8 bases and the V segment lost 5 bases, leaving 10 bases of the junction unmatched. CDR3 in amino acids: CASSYLGQGVMEKLFF. The CDR3 DNA reads TGCGCCAGCAGTTATTTGGGACAGGGGGTAATGGAAAAACTGTTTTTT.

This chain connects TRBV27 to TRBJ2-7, with a weak D call TRBD2 (5 bases). This CDR3 is 13 amino acids long. Between the trimmed V and J ends, which lost 0 bases and 4 bases, there was a span of 7 bases. Germline V gives CDR1 MNHEY, CDR2 SMNVEV (reference sequence). The CDR3 DNA reads TGTGCCAGCAGTTTATCAAGGGAGTACGAGCAGTACTTC. Protein sequence: CASSLSREYEQYF.

This chain joins TRBV5-4 and TRBJ2-5; 14 positions agree with TRBD2. The V and J ends lost 4 bases and 6 bases, in that order; junction bases with no gene match: 8. The germline V gene encodes CDR1 SGHNT and CDR2 YYREEE (reference sequence). This CDR3 has 16 amino acids. The DNA of the CDR3 is TGTGCCAGCAGCCGACCTGGGACTAGCGGGGGCAAGACCCAGTACTTC. It translates to CASSRPGTSGGKTQYF.

CDR3 region: CAISDQGTEKLFF. As DNA, the CDR3 is TGTGCCATCAGTGACCAGGGTACTGAAAAACTGTTTTTT. V and J are TRBV10-3 and TRBJ1-4; maybe TRBD1 (5 bases). Germline V gene sequence: CDR1 ENHRY, CDR2 SYGVKD. V lost 3 bases and J lost 7, with 9 bases in between. The CDR3 contains 13 residues.

Only a few counts were recorded for this clone. V is TRBV6-5 and J is TRBJ1-2; no definite D call. The CDR3 spans 14 residues. The germline V gene has CDR1 MNHEY and CDR2 SVGAGI. V was cut by 0 bases and J by 6 bases, with 11 bases left in between. CDR3 in DNA: TGTGCCAGCAGTTACTCATCCGGAGCAGATGGCTACACCTTC. It encodes CASSYSSGADGYTF.

The CDR3 reads CASSVGGGGVTGELFF. The DNA of the CDR3 is TGTGCCAGCAGCGTAGGTGGGGGGGGAGTAACCGGGGAGCTGTTTTTT. The chain carries TRBV9 and TRBJ2-2; 7 bases align to TRBD2. The CDR3 runs 16 residues. Germline CDR1 is SGDLS and CDR2 is YYNGEE. The V segment lost 0 bases and the J segment 5 bases; nucleotides outside the gene matches: 7.

The chain links TRBV7-9 to TRBJ2-3; TRBD2 matches at 10 bases. CDR1 is SEHNR, CDR2 FQNEAQ, per germline (reference sequence). CDR3 length: 15 amino acids. V was pared by 5 bases and J by 3 bases, with 5 bases of the junction left unmatched. The CDR3: CASSRTSGMTDTQYF. CDR3 bases: TGTGCCAGCAGCCGGACTAGCGGCATGACAGATACGCAGTATTTT.

The chain is built from TRBV15 and TRBJ2-7, with 8 positions matching TRBD1. The V and J ends lost 0 bases and 2 bases, in that order; junction bases with no gene match: 3. Germline assignment: CDR1 LNHNV and CDR2 YYDKDF (reference sequence). The CDR3 totals 15 residues. This CDR3 is CATSREGRGPYEQYF. Written as DNA, the CDR3 is TGTGCCACCAGCAGAGAGGGCAGGGGGCCCTACGAGCAGTACTTC.

CDR3 DNA: TGCGCCAGCAGCCGCCAGGGTGGCTACACCTTC. It specifies CASSRQGGYTF. The chain couples TRBV5-1 to TRBJ1-2, with D possibly TRBD1 on 5 matching bases. This CDR3 spans 11 amino acids. Per germline, CDR1 SGHRS and CDR2 YFSETQ. Trimming stripped 4 bases from V and 7 bases from J, with 8 bases between.

The V gene is TRBV29-1, the J gene TRBJ2-1; D call uncertain. CDR1 and CDR2 (germline): SQVTM, ANQGSEA. Trimming stripped 4 bases from V and 4 bases from J, with 11 bases between. CDR3 length: 13 residues. CDR3 in amino acids: CSVGRTIYNEQFF. The CDR3 DNA follows: TGCAGCGTTGGTAGAACCATTTACAATGAGCAGTTCTTC.

The chain combines TRBV25-1 with TRBJ2-6; the match to TRBD1 covers 9 bases. Germline CDR1 and CDR2: MGHDK and SYGVNS. This CDR3 has 16 amino acids. V lost 4 bases to trimming and J lost 0 bases; unmatched junction nucleotides: 1. CDR3 DNA sequence: TGTGCCAGCAGTGGACAGGGGGTCTCTGGGGCCAACGTCCTGACTTTC. This translates into CASSGQGVSGANVLTF.

Comments on this clone: The sample carries other DNA sequences with the same CDR3. The chain carries TRBV13 and TRBJ2-5, with 9 bases fitting TRBD2. CDR3 size: 17 residues. Per germline, CDR1 PRHDT and CDR2 FYEKMQ (reference sequence). V lost 0 bases, J lost 5 bases, and 10 bases stayed unmatched. The chain's CDR3 is CASSLGLIRAGGETQYF. CDR3 nucleotides: TGTGCCAGCAGCTTAGGCCTTATCAGGGCGGGGGGGGAGACCCAGTACTTC.

The CDR3 region is CASSVAGTSGYNEQFF. The CDR3 nucleotides read TGTGCCAGCAGCGTAGCCGGGACTAGCGGTTACAATGAGCAGTTCTTC. V gene TRBV9 combines with J gene TRBJ2-1, with 11 positions matching TRBD2. The germline V gene has CDR1 SGDLS and CDR2 YYNGEE. The ends lost 0 bases at V and 4 bases at J; junction bases unmatched: 3. This CDR3 comprises 16 residues. Full variable domain (outside the CDR3, taken from reference TRBV9 and TRBJ2-1): DSGVTQTPKHLITATGQRVTLRCSPRSGDLSVYWYQQSLDQGLQFLIQYYNGEERAKGNILERFSAQQFPDLHSELNLSSLELGDSALYFCASSVAGTSGYNEQFFGPGTRLTVL.

This clone was seen more than once but under ten times. This chain links TRBV14 with TRBJ1-6; D might be TRBD1 (6 bases). The V gene's germline CDR1 is SGHDN and CDR2 FVKESK. Trimming stripped 0 bases from V and 5 bases from J, with 11 bases between. The length of the CDR3 is 16 residues. CDR3 loop: CASSQEGQRNNSPLHF. The DNA of the CDR3 is TGTGCCAGCAGCCAAGAAGGACAGCGAAATAATTCACCCCTCCACTTT.

This rearrangement joins TRBV5-4 to TRBJ2-5; 8 bases line up with TRBD2. Germline V CDR1 and CDR2: SGHNT, YYREEE (reference sequence). This CDR3 comprises 17 residues. V lost 0 bases and J lost 1; bases outside the gene matches: 8. The CDR3 DNA follows: TGTGCCAGCAGCTTGGTTCGGCGGGGGGAACTCCAAGAGACCCAGTACTTC. Its protein product is CASSLVRRGELQETQYF.

The J gene is TRBJ1-4, the V gene TRBV6-5; no reliable D call. CDR1 MNHEY and CDR2 SVGAGI come from the germline V gene. V lost 0 bases and J 3 bases, leaving 11 bases between the germline ends. This CDR3 is 16 amino acids long. The CDR3 sequence: CASSYSPPAANEKLFF. The CDR3 bases are TGTGCCAGCAGTTACTCCCCCCCCGCGGCTAATGAAAAACTGTTTTTT.

This clone has more than one count but fewer than ten. The chain links TRBV4-1 to TRBJ1-5; D is unclear. This CDR3 has 17 residues. V lost 0 bases and J lost 3, with 15 bases in between. CDR1 MGHRA and CDR2 YSYEKL come from the germline V gene. The CDR3 here is CASSQEWFRLSNQPQHF. The CDR3 DNA reads as TGCGCCAGCAGCCAAGAGTGGTTCCGACTTTCCAATCAGCCCCAGCATTTT.

The V call is TRBV5-8, the J call TRBJ1-2; unclear D gene. Per germline, CDR1 SGHTS and CDR2 YDEGEE. V shed 4 bases and J shed 0 bases, with 7 bases lying between them. The CDR3 totals 13 residues. CDR3 DNA sequence: TGTGCCAGCAGCGTGGCAACTAACTATGGCTACACCTTC. It is translated as CASSVATNYGYTF.

The chain joins TRBV15 to TRBJ1-2, with TRBD1 matching 8 bases. V lost 5 bases, J lost 4 bases, and 9 bases stayed unmatched. Germline V lookup: CDR1 LNHNV, CDR2 YYDKDF (reference sequence). CDR3 length equals 15 residues. The CDR3: CATSPRTGTGYGYTF. The CDR3 DNA reads TGTGCCACCAGCCCACGGACAGGGACGGGCTATGGCTACACCTTC.